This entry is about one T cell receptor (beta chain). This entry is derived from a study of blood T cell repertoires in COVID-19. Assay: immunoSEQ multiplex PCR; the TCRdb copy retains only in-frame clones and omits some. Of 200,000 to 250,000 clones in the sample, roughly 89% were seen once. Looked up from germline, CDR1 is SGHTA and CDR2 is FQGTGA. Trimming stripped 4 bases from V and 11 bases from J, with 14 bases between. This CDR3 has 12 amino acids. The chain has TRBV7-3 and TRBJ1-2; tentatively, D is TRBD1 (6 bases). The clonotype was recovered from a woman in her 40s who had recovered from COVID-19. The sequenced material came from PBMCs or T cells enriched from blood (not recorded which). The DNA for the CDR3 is TGTGCCAGCAGCTCAGACAGGAGCAGATACACCTTC. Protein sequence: CASSSDRSRYTF.